This entry features one TCR beta chain sequence. Antigen: not known. The method was immunoSEQ multiplex PCR; TCRdb's version includes in-frame clones alone and lacks a portion of them. The sample lists about 150,000 clones; approximately 89% were seen once. The data originate from a study of T cell responses to AZD1222 COVID-19 vaccine. Looking at the study overall: Second doses were pooled across both intervals (about 4 or about 12 weeks).

Study-level points and caveats: Researchers report vaccine-associated CD4 TCRs spanning spike, with dominance at 160-218 and 743-854.

The CDR3 covers 14 residues. The V end lost 6 bases, the J end lost 6 bases, and 18 bases lay between the germline ends. Germline V gene lookup returns CDR1 LGHDT and CDR2 YNNKEL (reference sequence). This sequence was found in an adult in good health. This specimen was peripheral blood, taken on day 0 of AZD1222 vaccination. The chain has TRBV3-1 (or the pseudogene TRBV3-2) and TRBJ2-7, with a tentative D call TRBD1 (6 bases). The CDR3 sequence is CASSLRTEVREQYF. In nucleotides, the CDR3 is TGTGCCAGCAGTCTCCGGACAGAAGTACGCGAGCAGTACTTC.